These 27 T cell receptor beta chains share one sample of origin, sequenced in a study of T-cell reconstitution after alpha-beta-depleted transplantation in children. During its preparation, the TCRbeta library received unique molecular identifiers. TCRdb ran MiXCR on the PCR reads and lists one entry per CDR3 protein. The sample consists of hundreds of thousands of distinct CDR3 sequences, more than 10% of them appearing once. The sample in question was PBMCs from the stem cell graft donor, obtained from the stem cell graft. The source of these receptors is a human donor who donated a stem cell graft to a child with acute lymphoblastic leukemia.

This clonotype was picked up a small number of times. The chain has TRBV25-1 and TRBJ1-6, with 9 positions matching TRBD1. This CDR3 contains 15 residues. Germline V gives CDR1 MGHDK, CDR2 SYGVNS. The junction had 6 bases not matched to a gene; V was cut back by 3 bases and J by 9 bases. The CDR3 reads CASSERQGVGSPLHF. CDR3 bases: TGTGCCAGCAGTGAGCGACAGGGGGTCGGTTCACCCCTCCACTTT.

This clonotype was detected ten times or more. This chain joins TRBV7-9 and TRBJ1-2; no definite D call. This CDR3 is 14 amino acids long. Germline loops: CDR1 SEHNR, CDR2 FQNEAQ (reference sequence). Trimming cost V 5 bases and J 4 bases, with 14 bases left between them. Here the CDR3 reads CASSPPPQTYGYTF. As DNA, the CDR3 is TGTGCCAGCAGCCCTCCCCCGCAGACCTATGGCTACACCTTC.

In the case of this clonotype: Relative to the germline gene, one junction end is altered; a read error may explain this. This chain uses TRBV2 with TRBJ2-4, with 8 bases matching TRBD1. This CDR3 has 15 amino acids. Germline CDR1 and CDR2: SNHLY and FYNNEI. CDR3 sequence reads: CASSGQGIAKNSQYF. The CDR3, as DNA: TGTGCCAGCAGTGGACAGGGGATAGCCAAAAACAGTCAGTACTTC.

This clonotype was detected ten times or more. CDR3 bases: TGTGCCAGCAGCCGGTGGACAGGGGTCACTGAAGCTTTCTTT. It codes for CASSRWTGVTEAFF. This sequence joins TRBV4-2 and TRBJ1-1; 9 positions agree with TRBD1. Unmatched junction bases numbered 4, after V lost 4 bases and J lost 4 bases. The CDR3 sequence is 14 residues long. Germline V gene sequence: CDR1 LGHNA, CDR2 YNFKEQ.

CDR3: CSALFGGAVYGYTF. CDR3 sequence (DNA): TGCAGTGCACTCTTCGGGGGGGCAGTCTATGGCTACACCTTC. The J gene is TRBJ1-2, the V gene TRBV20-1; maybe TRBD1 (6 bases). This CDR3 has 14 residues. Germline loops: CDR1 DFQATT, CDR2 SNEGSKA (reference sequence). Trimming cost V 6 bases and J 4 bases, with 18 bases left between them.

This clonotype was counted between two and nine times. This chain connects TRBV20-1 to TRBJ2-1; TRBD2 aligns across 14 bases. From germline, CDR1 is DFQATT and CDR2 SNEGSKA (reference sequence). The CDR3 has 21 residues. V lost 6 bases, J lost 0 bases, and 19 bases stayed unmatched. For the CDR3, the DNA is TGCAGTGCAACGTCCGTCCGACTAGCGGGAGGGCCGCGAAGCTCCTACAATGAGCAGTTCTTC. It yields the protein CSATSVRLAGGPRSSYNEQFF.

There are many counts of this clonotype. The chain links TRBV9 to TRBJ1-1; 8 bases line up with TRBD1. Germline values: CDR1 SGDLS, CDR2 YYNGEE. J lost 2 bases, V lost 3 bases, and 12 bases had no gene match. This CDR3 has 17 amino acids. The CDR3 sequence is CASSAEGQVRKNTEAFF. The CDR3 region has the DNA TGTGCCAGCAGCGCTGAGGGACAGGTGAGGAAAAACACTGAAGCTTTCTTT.

There are many counts of this clonotype. The chain has TRBV6-2 or TRBV6-3 and TRBJ2-4, with 7 positions matching TRBD1. The CDR3 sequence is 14 residues long. The germline V gene has CDR1 MNHEY and CDR2 SVGEGT. V trimming: 8 bases; J trimming: 1 base; junction bases outside the gene matches: 5. The chain's CDR3 is CASSPTGAKNIQYF. DNA of the CDR3: TGTGCCAGCTCCCCGACAGGGGCCAAAAACATTCAGTACTTC.

Ten or more counts support this clonotype. This chain uses TRBV4-3 with TRBJ2-1; no clear D gene. Germline CDR1 LGHNA, CDR2 YSLEER. CDR3 size: 15 residues. Between the trimmed V and J ends, which lost 2 bases and 2 bases, there was a span of 10 bases. CDR3 protein: CASSQHQRTYNEQFF. The CDR3, as DNA: TGCGCCAGCAGCCAACATCAGAGGACCTACAATGAGCAGTTCTTC.

This clonotype was recorded many times. V gene TRBV20-1 combines with J gene TRBJ2-7; 8 nucleotides align to TRBD2. CDR3 length: 14 residues. The junction had 4 bases not matched to a gene; V was cut back by 0 bases and J by 3 bases. Germline loops: CDR1 DFQATT, CDR2 SNEGSKA (reference sequence). The CDR3 loop reads CSARDMSGGYEQYF. The CDR3, as DNA: TGCAGTGCTAGAGATATGAGCGGGGGCTACGAGCAGTACTTC.

Regarding this clonotype: An end of the junction differs from the germline gene, which may be a read error. V usage is TRBV5-1 and J usage is TRBJ1-3; no definite D call. The germline gives CDR1 SGHRS, CDR2 YFSETQ. The CDR3 spans 15 residues. The CDR3 reads CASSLDGNSGNTMYF. DNA for the CDR3: TGCGCCAGCAGCTTGGACGGCAACTCTGGAAACACCATGTATTTT.

This clonotype has at least ten counts. The J gene is TRBJ1-4, the V gene TRBV5-1; D is possibly TRBD1 (5 bases). The germline V gene encodes CDR1 SGHRS and CDR2 YFSETQ. The CDR3 contains 13 residues. V shed 2 bases and J shed 5 bases, with 7 bases lying between them. The DNA of the CDR3 is TGCGCCAGCAGCTTCGGGACCAATGAAAAACTGTTTTTT. This sequence encodes CASSFGTNEKLFF.

In this sample, this clonotype turned up many times. V and J are TRBV20-1 and TRBJ2-7; unclear D gene. Trimming cost V 6 bases and J 0 bases, with 9 bases left between them. Germline V lookup: CDR1 DFQATT, CDR2 SNEGSKA (reference sequence). The CDR3 extends over 12 amino acids. The CDR3 region is CSAPWSSYEQYF. CDR3 nucleotides: TGCAGTGCCCCATGGAGCTCCTACGAGCAGTACTTC.

There are many counts of this clonotype. The chain couples TRBV27 to TRBJ2-1, with 8 bases that match TRBD2. Germline CDR1 reads MNHEY; CDR2 reads SMNVEV (reference sequence). The CDR3 covers 16 residues. The junction had 6 bases not matched to a gene; V was cut back by 2 bases and J by 3 bases. The CDR3 region is CASSLLPGRGYNEQFF. The CDR3 nucleotides are TGTGCCAGCAGTTTACTACCCGGGAGGGGCTACAATGAGCAGTTCTTC.

This clonotype was seen at least ten times. The CDR3 is CATSDRDRDGYTF. In DNA, the CDR3 is TGTGCCACCAGTGACCGGGACAGGGATGGCTACACCTTC. The chain employs TRBV24-1 and TRBJ1-2, with 9 positions matching TRBD1. With 4 bases clipped from V and 6 bases from J, the junction kept 2 bases outside the gene matches. The germline CDR1 and CDR2 sequences are KGHDR and SFDVKD. There are 13 residues in the CDR3.

The sample holds many counts of this clonotype. The chain couples TRBV28 to TRBJ1-1; D ambiguous. The CDR3 is made up of 11 amino acids. The V gene lost 10 bases and the J gene lost 4 bases, with 10 bases spanning the gap. Per germline, CDR1 MDHEN and CDR2 SYDVKM. CDR3 in DNA: TGTGCCACTCACCTCAGCACTGAAGCTTTCTTT. Translation: CATHLSTEAFF.

This clonotype was counted many times. V usage is TRBV6-2 or TRBV6-3 and J usage is TRBJ2-2; no reliable D call. With 6 bases removed from V and 1 base from J, the gap between germline ends came to 15 bases. The CDR3 loop spans 16 amino acids. Germline CDR1 MNHEY, CDR2 SVGEGT. The DNA for the CDR3 is TGTGCCAGCAGGGGGTTGAATGAACTGAACACCGGGGAGCTGTTTTTT. This translates into CASRGLNELNTGELFF.

This clonotype has a count of ten or more. V usage is TRBV9 and J usage is TRBJ1-3; D is perhaps TRBD1 (5 bases). CDR1 and CDR2 from the germline V gene are SGDLS and YYNGEE. Trimming took 0 bases from V and 9 from J, leaving 16 bases between them. CDR3 length: 15 residues. The CDR3 is CASSVVGTQAGTIYF. DNA for the CDR3: TGTGCCAGCAGCGTAGTTGGGACCCAGGCAGGCACCATATATTTT.

There are many counts of this clonotype. The chain couples TRBV24-1 to TRBJ2-1, with D maybe TRBD1 (5 bases). This CDR3 is built from 15 residues. CDR1 is KGHDR and CDR2 is SFDVKD in the germline V gene. Between the trimmed V and J ends, which lost 3 bases and 7 bases, there was a span of 15 bases. The CDR3 region has the DNA TGTGCCACCAGTGATCTGAGGCAGGGTAAAAATGAGCAGTTCTTC. It is translated as CATSDLRQGKNEQFF.

The chain carries TRBV6-1 and TRBJ2-1; the match to TRBD2 covers 8 bases. This CDR3 is 16 amino acids long. The V gene end was trimmed by 6 bases and the J gene end by 5 bases; junction bases not matched to a gene: 12. The germline V gene encodes CDR1 MNHNS and CDR2 SASEGT. The CDR3 nucleotides read TGTGCCAGCAGGCCCGGGACTAGGCTTACCCACAATGAGCAGTTCTTC. Protein product: CASRPGTRLTHNEQFF.

At least ten counts were recorded for this clonotype. The CDR3: CASSEGLAGGDEFF. The CDR3 DNA reads as TGTGCCAGCAGTGAGGGACTAGCGGGAGGGGATGAGTTCTTC. The chain couples TRBV6-1 to TRBJ2-1, with 16 bases fitting TRBD2. The CDR3 has 14 amino acids. With V trimmed by 3 bases and J by 14 bases, 4 bases remained unmatched. The germline V gene encodes CDR1 MNHNS and CDR2 SASEGT.

This clonotype was found a few times. The chain links TRBV20-1 to TRBJ1-5, with D perhaps matching TRBD1 (6 bases). V shed 3 bases and J shed 5 bases, with 20 bases lying between them. The CDR3 sequence is 16 residues long. Germline-derived CDR1 and CDR2 are DFQATT and SNEGSKA (reference sequence). This chain's CDR3 is CSASEDEAGADQPQHF. CDR3 sequence (DNA): TGCAGTGCTAGTGAGGACGAGGCAGGGGCCGATCAGCCCCAGCATTTT.

This clonotype was counted only a few times. The rearrangement uses TRBV19 and TRBJ1-5; a possible D gene is TRBD1 (5 bases). The V gene's germline CDR1 is LNHDA and CDR2 SQIVND (reference sequence). Trimming stripped 5 bases from V and 9 bases from J, with 23 bases between. The CDR3 covers 16 residues. The DNA for the CDR3 is TGTGCCAGTAGTTTATCTAGTATGGGGCTGGGTGCGCCCCAGCATTTT. Its translation: CASSLSSMGLGAPQHF.

Many counts were recorded for this clonotype. CDR3 sequence (DNA): TGTGCCAGCAGTTCTCGGACAGGGGGTAATTCACCCCTCCACTTT. Encoded protein: CASSSRTGGNSPLHF. The V call is TRBV27, the J call TRBJ1-6, with 10 positions matching TRBD1. Germline V lookup: CDR1 MNHEY, CDR2 SMNVEV (reference sequence). V lost 4 bases and J lost 6; bases outside the gene matches: 3. The CDR3 consists of 15 residues.

In its sample, this clonotype was seen once. This clone may be a read error of a much larger clone one base away. The rearrangement uses TRBV20-1 and TRBJ1-4, with 7 nucleotides matching TRBD1. V dropped 0 bases and J dropped 4; count of bases not matched to a gene: 5. The CDR3 has 15 residues. Looked up from germline, CDR1 is DFQATT and CDR2 is SNEGSKA (reference sequence). The CDR3 region has the DNA TGCAGTGCTAGAGATAGAACAGGGGTTAATGAAAAACTGTTTTTT. Its translation is CSARDRTGVNEKLFF.

This clonotype was counted at least ten times. V is TRBV29-1 and J is TRBJ2-1, with 9 bases identical to TRBD2. This CDR3 spans 14 amino acids. Looked up from germline, CDR1 is SQVTM and CDR2 is ANQGSEA. Germline trimming cut 6 bases from V and 0 bases from J; bases unmatched to any gene: 3. The CDR3 sequence: CSVFSGSSYNEQFF. The CDR3 nucleotides are TGCAGCGTGTTTAGCGGGAGCTCCTACAATGAGCAGTTCTTC.

J is TRBJ2-3 and V is TRBV7-2, with 7 bases fitting TRBD1. This CDR3 region has 13 residues. The ends lost 6 bases at V and 10 bases at J; junction bases unmatched: 10. CDR1 is SGHTA and CDR2 is FQGNSA in the germline V gene. CDR3 region: CASRQGPQGAQYF. In DNA form, the CDR3 reads TGTGCCAGCAGACAGGGGCCCCAAGGGGCGCAGTATTTT.